Shown below are 6 T cell receptor beta chains from a single sample sequenced in a study of T cells in Graves' hyperthyroidism and ophthalmopathy. Amplification yielded TCR beta CDR3 regions, with RNA transcripts as the source. First-round RT-PCR of the TCR CDR3 relied on the HTBI primer set. Each CDR3 protein gets one entry after TCRdb re-called the multiplex PCR reads with MiXCR. The sample includes about 350,000 distinct CDR3 sequences, roughly 14% of them seen just once. Sequencing input: blood. The receptors originated from a woman in her twenties or thirties with Graves' hyperthyroidism.

This clonotype showed up many times. The chain recombines TRBV20-1 with TRBJ1-1; no clear D gene. Trimming took off 4 bases at V and 0 bases at J, with 9 bases between the two ends. This CDR3 has 13 residues. Looked up from germline, CDR1 is DFQATT and CDR2 is SNEGSKA (reference sequence). The CDR3 nucleotides read TGCAGTGCTATCGAACGGTTGAACACTGAAGCTTTCTTT. Protein sequence: CSAIERLNTEAFF.

In this sample, this clonotype turned up many times. The V and J genes are TRBV12-3 or TRBV12-4 and TRBJ2-5, with a possible D match to TRBD2 (5 bases). V shed 3 bases and J shed 7 bases, with 12 bases lying between them. The CDR3 has 13 residues. This CDR3 is CASSFLGVGTQYF. The CDR3 bases are TGTGCCAGCAGTTTTCTCGGGGTTGGGACCCAGTACTTC.

The chain joins TRBV29-1 to TRBJ2-5; no reliable D call. There are 12 residues in the CDR3. Germline V gene sequence: CDR1 SQVTM, CDR2 ANQGSEA. V lost 3 bases, J lost 2 bases, and 7 bases lay in between. CDR3 nucleotide sequence: TGCAGCGTTGAGTCCAATCAAGAGACCCAGTACTTC. Translation gives CSVESNQETQYF.

This clonotype was found a few times. The J gene is TRBJ2-7, the V gene TRBV19, with D possibly matching TRBD1 (5 bases). The germline CDR1 and CDR2 sequences are LNHDA and SQIVND (reference sequence). Trimming removed 4 bases from V and 4 bases from J, with 11 bases in between. The length of the CDR3 is 13 residues. DNA for the CDR3: TGTGCCAGTAGTAAAGGACACTTATACGAGCAGTACTTC. Protein: CASSKGHLYEQYF.

The sample holds many counts of this clonotype. This rearrangement joins TRBV2 to TRBJ1-2, with D possibly being TRBD1 (5 bases). Germline V CDR1 and CDR2: SNHLY, FYNNEI. The CDR3 has 14 residues. The ends were cut back, 7 bases at V and 3 bases at J, with 15 bases in the middle. CDR3 amino acids: CASIRDGKDYGYTF. The CDR3 DNA reads as TGTGCCAGCATCCGGGACGGTAAAGACTATGGCTACACCTTC.

The genes are TRBV28 and TRBJ2-1, with 9 bases identical to TRBD2. V lost 2 bases, J lost 7 bases, and 9 bases stayed unmatched. Germline assignment: CDR1 MDHEN and CDR2 SYDVKM. There are 16 residues in the CDR3. CDR3 DNA sequence: TGTGCCAGCAGTTTAATTAGCGGGAGAACGGGGAATGAGCAGTTCTTC. Translating it yields CASSLISGRTGNEQFF.